Below are 31 T cell receptor beta chains sequenced from a single sample in a study of shared clonotypes between healthy human individuals. TCRdb keeps only in-frame clones here, not all; method: immunoSEQ multiplex PCR. In the table there are hundreds of thousands of clones, 95% to 98% of which are singletons. CD45RO-negative, CCR7-selected cells formed the naive CD8 fraction, which excluded terminally differentiated effector memory CD45RA+ cells. Sequenced input: naive CD8+ T cells sorted from blood. These receptors all come from a man aged 30 to 45 in good health.

This chain uses TRBV16 with TRBJ2-7, with 10 positions matching TRBD1. This CDR3 has 15 residues. Losses at the gene ends were 0 bases for V and 4 bases for J; bases not matched to a gene: 3. Germline assignment: CDR1 KGHSY and CDR2 FQNENV. The CDR3 DNA reads TGTGCCAGCAGCCAATCAGTGGGACAGGGGTACGAGCAGTACTTC. Its protein product is CASSQSVGQGYEQYF.

The chain couples TRBV19 to TRBJ1-3, with D uncertain. V was cut by 5 bases and J by 0 bases, with 5 bases left in between. Germline loops: CDR1 LNHDA, CDR2 SQIVND (reference sequence). This CDR3 has 13 residues. The CDR3 spells CASSANSGNTIYF. CDR3 coding DNA: TGTGCCAGTAGTGCGAACTCTGGAAACACCATATATTTT.

The genes are TRBV27 and TRBJ2-1; 8 bases line up with TRBD2. The CDR3 has 15 residues. Looked up from germline, CDR1 is MNHEY and CDR2 is SMNVEV (reference sequence). V dropped 6 bases and J dropped 5; count of bases not matched to a gene: 9. The CDR3 sequence: CASRRSGSTDNEQFF. CDR3 bases: TGTGCCAGCAGGCGGAGCGGGAGCACAGACAATGAGCAGTTCTTC.

This chain connects TRBV10-3 to TRBJ2-1, with TRBD2 as a possible D gene (6 bases). The CDR3 extends over 15 amino acids. Deletions cut 4 bases from V and 0 bases from J, with 10 bases between. The germline gives CDR1 ENHRY, CDR2 SYGVKD. The DNA of the CDR3 is TGTGCCATCAGTGTCCGCGGGAACTCCTACAATGAGCAGTTCTTC. Its protein is CAISVRGNSYNEQFF.

V usage is TRBV6-5 and J usage is TRBJ2-3, with 7 bases fitting TRBD2. V was pared by 4 bases and J by 3 bases, with 7 bases of the junction left unmatched. CDR3 length equals 15 residues. Germline lookup yields CDR1 MNHEY and CDR2 SVGAGI. The CDR3 is CASSSVGGETDTQYF. CDR3 bases: TGTGCCAGCAGTTCGGTGGGGGGGGAGACAGATACGCAGTATTTT.

This clone occurred once. In DNA form, the CDR3 reads TGTGCCAGCAGTAACTACGGTCCCAATGAGCAGTTCTTC. This encodes CASSNYGPNEQFF. The chain uses TRBV6-5 and TRBJ2-1; D not resolved. The germline V gene encodes CDR1 MNHEY and CDR2 SVGAGI. Trimming cost V 5 bases and J 6 bases, with 11 bases left between them. The CDR3 spans 13 residues.

This chain joins TRBV5-4 and TRBJ2-6; 11 positions agree with TRBD2. The germline V gene encodes CDR1 SGHNT and CDR2 YYREEE (reference sequence). J gave up 2 bases and V 0 bases, and 10 bases lay outside the gene matches. The CDR3 loop spans 20 amino acids. In DNA form, the CDR3 reads TGTGCCAGCAGCTTGGGGACGGGACTAGCGGTGTTGGCTGGGGCCAACGTCCTGACTTTC. Amino acids: CASSLGTGLAVLAGANVLTF.

V gene TRBV29-1 combines with J gene TRBJ2-4, with 8 bases matching TRBD1. Unmatched junction bases numbered 4, after V lost 7 bases and J lost 2 bases. CDR3 length: 13 amino acids. The germline V gene has CDR1 SQVTM and CDR2 ANQGSEA. CDR3 nucleotides: TGCAGCGCCCGGACAGGGACCAAAAACATTCAGTACTTC. Its protein is CSARTGTKNIQYF. The full variable domain, its missing parts supplied by reference TRBV29-1 and TRBJ2-4, is SAVISQKPSRDICQRGTSLTIQCQVDSQVTMMFWYRQQPGQSLTLIATANQGSEATYESGFVIDKFPISRPNLTFSTLTVSNMSPEDSSIYLCSARTGTKNIQYFGAGTRLSVL.

The CDR3 here is CASTATATDYGYTF. In DNA, the CDR3 is TGTGCCAGCACCGCGACAGCGACGGACTATGGCTACACCTTC. The chain carries TRBV7-9 and TRBJ1-2, with D possibly matching TRBD1 (5 bases). Germline CDR1 SEHNR, CDR2 FQNEAQ (reference sequence). This CDR3 contains 14 residues. V lost 7 bases to trimming and J lost 3 bases, with 15 bases between them.

This sequence joins TRBV28 and TRBJ2-3, with D perhaps TRBD1 (5 bases). The V gene's germline CDR1 is MDHEN and CDR2 SYDVKM. The CDR3 is made up of 15 amino acids. V shed 5 bases and J shed 0 bases, with 12 bases lying between them. In nucleotides, the CDR3 is TGTGCCAGCAGTAAAGGGGCAACTAGCACAGATACGCAGTATTTT. This gives the protein CASSKGATSTDTQYF.

The rearrangement links TRBV11-3 to TRBJ2-5; 7 bases are a match to TRBD2. The CDR3 covers 13 residues. The germline V gene has CDR1 SGHNT and CDR2 YENEEA. Trimming took 6 bases from V and 3 from J; bases not matched to a gene: 4. The CDR3 loop reads CASRGRAEETQYF. The CDR3 DNA reads TGTGCCAGCAGAGGGAGGGCTGAAGAGACCCAGTACTTC.

This chain links TRBV28 with TRBJ1-2; a weak D match, TRBD1 (5 bases). Trimming pared 6 bases from V and 5 bases from J, leaving 16 bases between. Germline loops: CDR1 MDHEN, CDR2 SYDVKM. The CDR3 totals 14 residues. The chain's CDR3 is CASSPPGGLYGYTF. The CDR3 region has the DNA TGTGCCAGCAGCCCCCCGGGGGGACTATATGGCTACACCTTC.

This clone showed up just once. V is TRBV27 and J is TRBJ1-2; 7 bases are shared with TRBD1. J gave up 4 bases and V 5 bases, and 4 bases lay outside the gene matches. Germline CDR1 reads MNHEY; CDR2 reads SMNVEV (reference sequence). The CDR3 is made up of 13 amino acids. The CDR3 bases are TGTGCCAGCAGTACAGGGGTGGGCTATGGCTACACCTTC. Encoded protein: CASSTGVGYGYTF.

The chain has TRBV27 and TRBJ1-3, with unresolved D. The germline V and J ends were trimmed by 4 bases and 0 bases, with 10 bases remaining between them. Germline V gene lookup returns CDR1 MNHEY and CDR2 SMNVEV (reference sequence). This CDR3 region has 15 residues. CDR3 nucleotides: TGTGCCAGCAGTTCGGACGGAAACTCTGGAAACACCATATATTTT. Residues: CASSSDGNSGNTIYF.

Comment on this clone: Sequence at one end of the junction differs from germline and may be a read error. The chain uses TRBV2 and TRBJ2-7; D is possibly TRBD2 (8 bases). Germline values: CDR1 SNHLY, CDR2 FYNNEI. This CDR3 comprises 14 residues. CDR3 protein: CASSPDRSTSAEHF. In DNA form, the CDR3 reads TGTGCCAGCAGTCCGGACAGGTCGACTAGCGCTGAGCACTTC.

The chain joins TRBV28 to TRBJ2-2; perhaps TRBD2 as D (6 bases). The CDR3 totals 16 residues. V dropped 0 bases and J dropped 5 bases, with 13 bases sitting between them. Looked up from germline, CDR1 is MDHEN and CDR2 is SYDVKM. The CDR3 DNA reads as TGTGCCAGCAGTTTATGGGGGCCCGCGGGAACCGGGGAGCTGTTTTTT. Its protein product is CASSLWGPAGTGELFF.

The rearrangement links TRBV6-5 to TRBJ2-2, with D hard to call. Trimming removed 2 bases at V and 6 bases at J, with 10 bases between. Germline loops: CDR1 MNHEY, CDR2 SVGAGI. The CDR3 loop spans 14 amino acids. CDR3 nucleotide sequence: TGTGCCAGCAGTTACAGCTCGGATTCCGGGGAGCTGTTTTTT. The encoded protein is CASSYSSDSGELFF.

As concerns this clone: Other DNA sequences in this specimen translate into the identical CDR3. This chain links TRBV15 with TRBJ1-1; no definite D call. Germline V CDR1 and CDR2: LNHNV, YYDKDF (reference sequence). Trimming removed 5 bases at V and 2 bases at J, with 3 bases between. The CDR3 loop spans 11 amino acids. DNA of the CDR3: TGTGCCACCAGCCGTAACACTGAAGCTTTCTTT. Amino acid sequence: CATSRNTEAFF.

The V and J genes are TRBV5-1 and TRBJ2-2, with 7 bases matching TRBD1. The CDR3 has 14 residues. V was pared by 7 bases and J by 7 bases, with 10 bases of the junction left unmatched. The germline V gene has CDR1 SGHRS and CDR2 YFSETQ. The CDR3 DNA is TGCGCCAGCGACCGACAGGGTCGCGGCGGGGAGCTGTTTTTT. As protein: CASDRQGRGGELFF.

The rearrangement uses TRBV11-1 and TRBJ2-5; D is unclear. CDR1 and CDR2 from the germline V gene are SGHAT and FQDESV (reference sequence). The CDR3 has 13 amino acids. Trimming removed 2 bases at V and 5 bases at J, with 9 bases between. CDR3 nucleotides: TGTGCCAGCAGCTTACCCCACAAGGAGACCCAGTACTTC. Protein product: CASSLPHKETQYF.

This chain connects TRBV9 to TRBJ2-1; the D gene is possibly TRBD2 (5 bases). Germline assignment: CDR1 SGDLS and CDR2 YYNGEE. Trimming left V 0 bases short and J 4 bases short, with 11 bases between. The CDR3 length is 15 residues. The CDR3 reads CASSVAEAVYNEQFF. DNA of the CDR3: TGTGCCAGCAGCGTAGCAGAAGCGGTATACAATGAGCAGTTCTTC. The whole variable domain, remainder taken from reference TRBV9 and TRBJ2-1, is DSGVTQTPKHLITATGQRVTLRCSPRSGDLSVYWYQQSLDQGLQFLIQYYNGEERAKGNILERFSAQQFPDLHSELNLSSLELGDSALYFCASSVAEAVYNEQFFGPGTRLTVL.

The chain uses TRBV19 and TRBJ2-3, with TRBD2 matching 7 bases. Germline values: CDR1 LNHDA, CDR2 SQIVND (reference sequence). The CDR3 spans 17 residues. Trimming took 1 base from V and 2 from J; bases not matched to a gene: 9. The CDR3 nucleotides are TGTGCCAGTAGTATAGGACCTAGCGGAGGGGCCACAGATACGCAGTATTTT. Its translation is CASSIGPSGGATDTQYF. The full variable domain, its missing parts supplied by reference TRBV19 and TRBJ2-3, is DGGITQSPKYLFRKEGQNVTLSCEQNLNHDAMYWYRQDPGQGLRLIYYSQIVNDFQKGDIAEGYSVSREKKESFPLTVTSAQKNPTAFYLCASSIGPSGGATDTQYFGPGTRLTVL.

The CDR3 DNA sequence: TGCAGCGTTGAATTCTCTAGCGGGAGGTACACAGATACGCAGTATTTT. Translating gives CSVEFSSGRYTDTQYF. The chain couples TRBV29-1 to TRBJ2-3, with 11 bases matching TRBD2. With V trimmed by 2 bases and J by 2 bases, 6 bases remained unmatched. Germline CDR1 reads SQVTM; CDR2 reads ANQGSEA. CDR3 length equals 16 residues.

This clone was counted only a few times. The chain's CDR3 is CASSSIVGKGYNYGYTF. The DNA of the CDR3 is TGTGCCAGCAGCTCGATCGTAGGCAAGGGTTACAACTATGGCTACACCTTC. The chain joins TRBV5-4 to TRBJ1-2; D not certain. V lost 3 bases and J 2 bases, leaving 20 bases between the germline ends. The germline gives CDR1 SGHNT, CDR2 YYREEE (reference sequence). The CDR3 consists of 17 residues.

This clone has a single count. The V gene is TRBV4-1, the J gene TRBJ2-4; D is undetermined. The CDR3 has 13 amino acids. V was cut by 0 bases and J by 8 bases, with 8 bases left in between. Germline CDR1 is MGHRA and CDR2 is YSYEKL. CDR3 nucleotide sequence: TGCGCCAGCAGCCAAGATCTAGATGACATTCAGTACTTC. Protein sequence: CASSQDLDDIQYF.

CDR3 sequence: CASSEGQAAPRGQYF. The CDR3 bases are TGCGCCAGCAGCGAAGGGCAGGCCGCACCAAGGGGGCAGTACTTC. The V gene is TRBV5-1, the J gene TRBJ2-7; TRBD1 is a possible D gene (5 bases). Germline V gene lookup returns CDR1 SGHRS and CDR2 YFSETQ. The CDR3 is 15 residues long. V was cut by 4 bases and J by 9 bases, with 23 bases left in between.

The J gene is TRBJ2-1, the V gene TRBV2; D remains unclear. CDR1 and CDR2 (germline): SNHLY, FYNNEI. The CDR3 runs to 17 residues. Trimming shortened V by 4 bases and J by 0 bases, and 16 bases separated the two germline ends. As DNA, the CDR3 is TGTGCCAGCAGTGTCAGCAGAATGGGTGGCTCCTACAATGAGCAGTTCTTC. It specifies CASSVSRMGGSYNEQFF. The full variable domain, its missing parts supplied by reference TRBV2 and TRBJ2-1, is EPEVTQTPSHQVTQMGQEVILRCVPISNHLYFYWYRQILGQKVEFLVSFYNNEISEKSEIFDDQFSVERPDGSNFTLKIRSTKLEDSAMYFCASSVSRMGGSYNEQFFGPGTRLTVL.

The chain uses TRBV29-1 and TRBJ2-7; 10 bases are shared with TRBD1. The germline CDR1 and CDR2 sequences are SQVTM and ANQGSEA. CDR3 size: 14 residues. Trimming removed 6 bases from V and 4 bases from J; junction bases left unmatched: 9. CDR3 DNA sequence: TGCAGCGTCCTGGAAAGGGACAGGGGTTACGAGCAGTACTTC. It is translated as CSVLERDRGYEQYF.

The rearrangement uses TRBV4-1 and TRBJ2-1; D perhaps matches TRBD2 (5 bases). The germline gives CDR1 MGHRA, CDR2 YSYEKL. V dropped 7 bases and J dropped 8 bases, with 12 bases sitting between them. This CDR3 contains 12 residues. The CDR3 spells CASKAAGDEQFF. Here the CDR3 DNA reads TGCGCCAGCAAAGCGGCGGGCGATGAGCAGTTCTTC.

The J gene is TRBJ2-7, the V gene TRBV11-1; the D gene is possibly TRBD1 (5 bases). Germline values: CDR1 SGHAT, CDR2 FQDESV (reference sequence). Trimming shortened V by 2 bases and J by 5 bases, and 10 bases separated the two germline ends. CDR3 length: 13 amino acids. CDR3 loop: CASSLRGRDEQYF. CDR3 DNA sequence: TGTGCCAGCAGCTTAAGGGGCAGGGACGAGCAGTACTTC.

The rearrangement joins TRBV5-8 to TRBJ2-1; 7 bases match TRBD1. CDR1 and CDR2 (germline): SGHTS, YDEGEE. This CDR3 contains 14 residues. Trimming cost V 5 bases and J 3 bases; bases outside gene matches: 5. CDR3 nucleotide sequence: TGTGCCAGCAGGTCGGGACAGCTCTACAATGAGCAGTTCTTC. It specifies CASRSGQLYNEQFF.